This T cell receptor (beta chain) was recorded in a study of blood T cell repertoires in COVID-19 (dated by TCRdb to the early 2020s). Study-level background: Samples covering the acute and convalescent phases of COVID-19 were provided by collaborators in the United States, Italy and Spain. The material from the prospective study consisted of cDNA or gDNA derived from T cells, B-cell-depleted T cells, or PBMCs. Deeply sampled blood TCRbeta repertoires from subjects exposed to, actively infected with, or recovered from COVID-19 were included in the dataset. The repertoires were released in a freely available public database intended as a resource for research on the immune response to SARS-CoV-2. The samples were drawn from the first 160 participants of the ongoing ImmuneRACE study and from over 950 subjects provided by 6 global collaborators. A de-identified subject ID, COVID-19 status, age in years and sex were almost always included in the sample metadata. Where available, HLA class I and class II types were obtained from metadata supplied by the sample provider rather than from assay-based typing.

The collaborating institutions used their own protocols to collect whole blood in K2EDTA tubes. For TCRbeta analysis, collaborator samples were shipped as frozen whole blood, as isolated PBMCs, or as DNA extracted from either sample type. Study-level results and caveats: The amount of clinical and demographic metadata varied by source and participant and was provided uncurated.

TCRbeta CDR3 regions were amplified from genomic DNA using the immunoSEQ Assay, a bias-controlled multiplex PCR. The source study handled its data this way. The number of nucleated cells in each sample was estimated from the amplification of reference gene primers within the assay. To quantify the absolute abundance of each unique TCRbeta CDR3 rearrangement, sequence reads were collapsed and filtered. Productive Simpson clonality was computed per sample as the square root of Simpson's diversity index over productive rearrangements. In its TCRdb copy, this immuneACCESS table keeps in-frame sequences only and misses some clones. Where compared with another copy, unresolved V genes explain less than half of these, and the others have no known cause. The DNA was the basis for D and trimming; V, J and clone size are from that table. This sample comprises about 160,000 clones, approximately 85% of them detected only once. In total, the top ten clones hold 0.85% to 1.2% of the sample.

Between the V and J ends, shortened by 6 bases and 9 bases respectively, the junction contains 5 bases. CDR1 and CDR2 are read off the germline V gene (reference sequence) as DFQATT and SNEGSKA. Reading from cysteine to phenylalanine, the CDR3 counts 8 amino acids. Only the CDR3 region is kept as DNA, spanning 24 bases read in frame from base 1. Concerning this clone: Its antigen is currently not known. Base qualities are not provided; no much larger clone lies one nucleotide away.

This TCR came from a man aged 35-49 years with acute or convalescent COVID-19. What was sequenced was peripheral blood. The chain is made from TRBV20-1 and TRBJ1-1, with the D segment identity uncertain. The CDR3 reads CSALKAFF. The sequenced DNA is TGCAGTGCGTTAAAAGCTTTCTTT.